The T cell receptor beta chain described here comes from a study of OX40 agonist ivuxolimab in advanced cancers. The method was immunoSEQ multiplex PCR; TCRdb's version includes in-frame clones alone and lacks a portion of them. Here the sample spans 35,000 to 40,000 clones, 70% to 85% being singletons. V was shortened by 2 bases and J by 0 bases, with 7 bases between the two germline ends. The CDR3 is 15 amino acids. Per the germline V gene, CDR1 is SNHLY and CDR2 is FYNNEI. The material was CD4+ or CD8+ T cells sorted from blood, obtained in a trial of the OX40 agonist ivuxolimab. This TCR was sampled from an adult with an advanced solid tumor such as melanoma, head and neck, liver or kidney cancer. This rearrangement joins TRBV2 to TRBJ2-2, with a possible D match to TRBD2 (5 bases). This CDR3 reads CASSEWGANTGELFF. The CDR3 coding sequence is TGTGCCAGCAGTGAATGGGGAGCGAACACCGGGGAGCTGTTTTTT. Filled out from reference TRBV2 and TRBJ2-2, the complete variable domain reads EPEVTQTPSHQVTQMGQEVILRCVPISNHLYFYWYRQILGQKVEFLVSFYNNEISEKSEIFDDQFSVERPDGSNFTLKIRSTKLEDSAMYFCASSEWGANTGELFFGEGSRLTVL.